Presented here are 21 T cell receptor beta chains from one specimen sequenced in a study of OX40 agonist ivuxolimab in advanced cancers. Library construction relied on the immunoSEQ multiplex PCR assay. The clones in this table, taken by TCRdb from immuneACCESS, are in-frame only. Not every clone is retained; where verified, under half of the shortfall comes from an unresolved V gene, and the cause of the rest is unknown. A total of some 15,000 clones appear in this sample, more than 70% of them only once. The ten biggest clones cover under 35% of the sample. The specimen was CD4+ or CD8+ T cells sorted from blood, collected in a trial of the OX40 agonist ivuxolimab. The receptors were gathered from an adult with an advanced solid tumor such as melanoma, head and neck, liver or kidney cancer.

In its sample, this clone ranks as hyperexpanded. The chain carries TRBV11-2 and TRBJ2-1; tentatively, D is TRBD2 (5 bases). V was trimmed by 1 base and J by 2 bases, leaving 12 bases between them. Germline V lookup: CDR1 SGHAT, CDR2 FQNNGV. The CDR3 sequence is 16 residues long. CDR3 DNA sequence: TGTGCCAGCAGCTTAGTTTTAGGAGGCCCCTACAATGAGCAGTTCTTC. The encoded protein is CASSLVLGGPYNEQFF. Drawing the rest from reference TRBV11-2 and TRBJ2-1, the complete variable domain is EAGVAQSPRYKIIEKRQSVAFWCNPISGHATLYWYQQILGQGPKLLIQFQNNGVVDDSQLPKDRFSAERLKGVDSTLKIQPAKLEDSAVYLCASSLVLGGPYNEQFFGPGTRLTVL.

This chain joins TRBV7-8 and TRBJ2-7; possibly TRBD1 for D (6 bases). This CDR3 spans 15 amino acids. The germline CDR1 and CDR2 sequences are SGHVS and FQNEAQ. The V end lost 0 bases, the J end lost 5 bases, and 14 bases lay between the germline ends. The CDR3 is CASSLAVGGVHEQYF. CDR3 bases: TGTGCCAGCAGCTTAGCGGTAGGGGGTGTTCACGAGCAGTACTTC.

The chain carries TRBV7-6 and TRBJ1-4; TRBD1 is a possible D gene (6 bases). The CDR3 covers 15 residues. Trimming left V 5 bases short and J 8 bases short, with 18 bases between. The germline gives CDR1 SGHVS, CDR2 FNYEAQ. The CDR3 sequence: CASSRRSGVKEKLFF. For the CDR3, the DNA is TGTGCCAGCAGCCGAAGATCAGGGGTTAAAGAAAAACTGTTTTTT.

The chain couples TRBV11-2 to TRBJ2-7; D might be TRBD2 (5 bases). Trimming shortened V by 2 bases and J by 4 bases, and 9 bases separated the two germline ends. CDR3 length equals 13 residues. Germline V gene lookup returns CDR1 SGHAT and CDR2 FQNNGV. Here the CDR3 DNA reads TGTGCCAGCAGCTTATCCGGGATTTACGAGCAGTACTTC. Its protein product is CASSLSGIYEQYF.

CDR3 DNA: TGTGCCAGCAGCCTATACGGGGCGCAGAGTGAGCAGTTCTTC. Its protein product is CASSLYGAQSEQFF. The gene calls are TRBV7-8 and TRBJ2-1; D may correspond to TRBD1 or TRBD2 (5 bases each). The CDR3 is made up of 14 amino acids. The germline gives CDR1 SGHVS, CDR2 FQNEAQ. V lost 5 bases and J lost 9, with 17 bases in between.

This chain joins TRBV4-3 and TRBJ2-1; maybe TRBD2 (7 bases). The V gene's germline CDR1 is LGHNA and CDR2 YSLEER. Trimming shortened V by 0 bases and J by 8 bases, and 17 bases separated the two germline ends. This CDR3 region has 16 residues. CDR3 coding DNA: TGCGCCAGCAGCCAAGACCGGGGGGCTAGTCGGCATGAGCAGTTCTTC. This sequence encodes CASSQDRGASRHEQFF.

Judged by abundance, this clone is medium-sized. This chain's CDR3 is CASSFQGYEQYF. CDR3 DNA sequence: TGTGCCAGCAGCTTCCAAGGTTACGAGCAGTACTTC. This rearrangement joins TRBV5-4 to TRBJ2-7; the D is unclear. The CDR3 totals 12 residues. Germline V CDR1 and CDR2: SGHNT, YYREEE (reference sequence). The ends were cut back, 2 bases at V and 4 bases at J, with 7 bases in the middle.

The V and J genes are TRBV4-3 and TRBJ2-5, with D maybe TRBD1 (5 bases). The germline V gene encodes CDR1 LGHNA and CDR2 YSLEER. This CDR3 contains 18 residues. With 0 bases removed from V and 4 bases from J, the gap between germline ends came to 21 bases. The CDR3 here is CASSQDWGGSLTGETQYF. DNA of the CDR3: TGCGCCAGCAGCCAAGACTGGGGCGGTTCATTAACGGGAGAGACCCAGTACTTC.

The chain has TRBV27 and TRBJ1-6; D gene ambiguous. Trimming removed 0 bases at V and 13 bases at J, with 10 bases between. This CDR3 contains 13 residues. Per germline, CDR1 MNHEY and CDR2 SMNVEV (reference sequence). The CDR3 reads CASSLSGPVPLHF. The CDR3 DNA is TGTGCCAGCAGTTTATCAGGACCCGTCCCCCTCCACTTT.

The chain recombines TRBV13 with TRBJ2-7; 7 bases align to TRBD2. This CDR3 spans 16 amino acids. Trimming removed 5 bases from V and 2 bases from J; junction bases left unmatched: 12. Germline CDR1 reads PRHDT; CDR2 reads FYEKMQ (reference sequence). The DNA of the CDR3 is TGTGCCAGCAGCGAACGGTCCGGGAGGAACCCCTACGAGCAGTACTTC. It codes for CASSERSGRNPYEQYF.

The J gene is TRBJ2-7, the V gene TRBV29-1; 10 nucleotides align to TRBD1. This CDR3 has 13 residues. With 3 bases clipped from V and 4 bases from J, the junction kept 3 bases outside the gene matches. Germline CDR1 reads SQVTM; CDR2 reads ANQGSEA. This CDR3 is CSVEGQGTYEQYF. DNA for the CDR3: TGCAGCGTTGAGGGACAGGGGACATACGAGCAGTACTTC.

This chain uses TRBV2 with TRBJ1-5; TRBD1 is a possible D gene (5 bases). CDR1 is SNHLY and CDR2 is FYNNEI in the germline V gene. The CDR3 extends over 17 amino acids. Trimming removed 2 bases at V and 9 bases at J, with 23 bases between. The CDR3 nucleotides read TGTGCCAGCAGTGAAAAGGGGACCTCCATTGGGGTTTGGCCCCAGCATTTT. Protein sequence: CASSEKGTSIGVWPQHF.

The chain combines TRBV27 with TRBJ2-7, with 7 bases matching TRBD1. The CDR3 consists of 13 residues. Germline lookup yields CDR1 MNHEY and CDR2 SMNVEV (reference sequence). With V trimmed by 6 bases and J by 3 bases, 5 bases remained unmatched. The CDR3 protein is CASRDRADYEQYF. CDR3 DNA sequence: TGTGCCAGCAGAGACAGGGCGGACTACGAGCAGTACTTC.

V usage is TRBV4-1 and J usage is TRBJ1-5; D possibly corresponds to TRBD1 (6 bases). Germline loops: CDR1 MGHRA, CDR2 YSYEKL. V lost 0 bases to trimming and J lost 2 bases, with 11 bases between them. The CDR3 runs 16 residues. This chain's CDR3 is CASSQDDRTGNQPQHF. The CDR3 nucleotides are TGCGCCAGCAGCCAAGACGACAGGACGGGCAATCAGCCCCAGCATTTT.

This clone appeared a single time. The chain recombines TRBV21-1 with TRBJ2-7; the D segment call TRBD1 is taken from the table without a DNA check. TRBV21-1 is classified as a pseudogene. There are 19 residues in the CDR3. The CDR3 coding sequence is TGTGCCAGCAGCAAAGCGCTCGGACAGGGACGCTGTATTCGCTACGAGCAGTACTTC. Its translation is CASSKALGQGRCIRYEQYF.

This clone is medium-sized in the sample. CDR3 nucleotides: TGCAGCGTTGAAAGGGGGGGGCCAGGACAAGAGACCCAGTACTTC. It translates to CSVERGGPGQETQYF. The V and J genes are TRBV29-1 and TRBJ2-5; D might be TRBD2 (7 bases). CDR3 length: 15 residues. The germline gives CDR1 SQVTM, CDR2 ANQGSEA. Trimming shortened V by 2 bases and J by 2 bases, and 15 bases separated the two germline ends.

The DNA for the CDR3 is TGTGCCAGCAGCGGCCCTAGCACAGATACGCAGTATTTT. This sequence encodes CASSGPSTDTQYF. V and J are TRBV27 and TRBJ2-3; D ambiguous. Germline V gene lookup returns CDR1 MNHEY and CDR2 SMNVEV (reference sequence). Trimming stripped 6 bases from V and 0 bases from J, with 7 bases between. The CDR3 totals 13 residues.

The chain uses TRBV7-6 and TRBJ1-3; D call uncertain. V lost 4 bases and J lost 4, with 11 bases in between. Germline CDR1 SGHVS, CDR2 FNYEAQ. The CDR3 is made up of 14 amino acids. The CDR3 sequence: CASSSFVEGNTIYF. As DNA, the CDR3 is TGTGCCAGCAGCTCCTTTGTGGAAGGAAACACCATATATTTT.

This chain joins TRBV6-5 and TRBJ2-7, with TRBD2 identical over 10 bases. Germline V gene data show CDR1 as MNHEY and CDR2 as SVGAGI. The CDR3 length is 15 residues. Trimming cost V 5 bases and J 6 bases; bases outside gene matches: 10. The DNA of the CDR3 is TGTGCCAGCAGTCCCCGGACTAGCGGCCCCCTCGAGCAGTACTTC. This codes for CASSPRTSGPLEQYF.

This chain links TRBV6-5 with TRBJ2-7; 9 nucleotides agree with TRBD1. CDR3 size: 14 residues. V gave up 5 bases and J gave up 1 base; unmatched junction bases: 3. CDR1 MNHEY and CDR2 SVGAGI come from the germline V gene. This CDR3 is CASSPDRGSYEQYF. The CDR3 bases are TGTGCCAGCAGTCCGGACAGGGGTTCCTACGAGCAGTACTTC.

The chain recombines TRBV27 with TRBJ2-1; 7 nucleotides match TRBD2. This CDR3 comprises 15 residues. CDR1 MNHEY and CDR2 SMNVEV come from the germline V gene (reference sequence). The V segment lost 5 bases and the J segment 5 bases; nucleotides outside the gene matches: 9. The CDR3, as DNA: TGTGCCAGCAGTAGTCTAGCGGATGCAAACAATGAGCAGTTCTTC. Protein: CASSSLADANNEQFF.